Each of the 9 T cell receptor beta chains below was sequenced from the same sample in a study of T cell responses to AZD1222 COVID-19 vaccine. Sequenced by immunoSEQ multiplex PCR; TCRdb stores in-frame clones only, minus some. The sample holds about 97,000 clones, approximately 90% seen once. The sequencing used peripheral blood, collected on day 0 of AZD1222 vaccination. These receptors were obtained from an adult in good health.

This clone was seen a handful of times. The V gene is TRBV7-8, the J gene TRBJ1-5, with 9 positions matching TRBD1. With V trimmed by 0 bases and J by 4 bases, 4 bases remained unmatched. Germline-derived CDR1 and CDR2 are SGHVS and FQNEAQ. The CDR3 consists of 16 residues. The CDR3 DNA reads as TGTGCCAGCAGCTTAGCGGACAGGGGTCGTAATCAGCCCCAGCATTTT. Residues: CASSLADRGRNQPQHF.

The table lists this clone with a few counts. This chain links TRBV2 with TRBJ2-5, with D unclear. CDR3 size: 16 residues. The V end lost 2 bases, the J end lost 0 bases, and 13 bases lay between the germline ends. Germline loops: CDR1 SNHLY, CDR2 FYNNEI. The CDR3 sequence: CASSERLREYQETQYF. The DNA of the CDR3 is TGTGCCAGCAGTGAAAGGCTTAGAGAATACCAAGAGACCCAGTACTTC.

The chain carries TRBV6-5 and TRBJ1-5; D ambiguous. The CDR3 is 15 amino acids. The V gene lost 4 bases and the J gene lost 0 bases, with 10 bases spanning the gap. Germline V lookup: CDR1 MNHEY, CDR2 SVGAGI. As DNA, the CDR3 is TGTGCCAGCAGTTTAGACGCCAATAGCAATCAGCCCCAGCATTTT. This codes for CASSLDANSNQPQHF.

This chain uses TRBV6-5 with TRBJ1-3; TRBD1 is a possible D gene (6 bases). The V end was cut by 4 bases, the J end by 4 bases, with 14 bases between. The CDR3 has 15 residues. Germline CDR1 MNHEY, CDR2 SVGAGI. The CDR3 is CASSSPTGFGNTIYF. In nucleotides, the CDR3 is TGTGCCAGCAGTTCGCCTACAGGGTTCGGAAACACCATATATTTT.

In DNA, the CDR3 is TGTGCCAGCAGTCAGTACCGAGATAGCAATCAGCCCCAGCATTTT. It is translated as CASSQYRDSNQPQHF. The chain couples TRBV6-2 or TRBV6-3 to TRBJ1-5; D is uncertain. The germline CDR1 and CDR2 sequences are MNHEY and SVGEGT. This CDR3 is 15 amino acids long. V lost 5 bases to trimming and J lost 0 bases, with 11 bases between them.

This chain uses TRBV4-1 with TRBJ2-4; D possibly corresponds to TRBD1 (6 bases). The germline gives CDR1 MGHRA, CDR2 YSYEKL. Trimming removed 5 bases from V and 8 bases from J, with 13 bases in between. CDR3 size: 13 residues. The CDR3 nucleotides read TGCGCCAGCAGCGTACAGGGTACGGACATTCAGTACTTC. This encodes CASSVQGTDIQYF.

The V call is TRBV19, the J call TRBJ1-2; 10 bases fit TRBD1. The CDR3 loop spans 16 amino acids. V lost 4 bases, J lost 2 bases, and 7 bases stayed unmatched. Germline CDR1 is LNHDA and CDR2 is SQIVND (reference sequence). The CDR3 DNA follows: TGTGCCAGTAGTAATCGCCCGGGACAGGGGAACTATGGCTACACCTTC. Its translation: CASSNRPGQGNYGYTF. Complete variable domain (other parts from reference TRBV19 and TRBJ1-2): DGGITQSPKYLFRKEGQNVTLSCEQNLNHDAMYWYRQDPGQGLRLIYYSQIVNDFQKGDIAEGYSVSREKKESFPLTVTSAQKNPTAFYLCASSNRPGQGNYGYTFGSGTRLTVV.

V and J are TRBV20-1 and TRBJ2-3; D could derive from TRBD1 or TRBD2 (6 bases each). Deletions cut 3 bases from V and 5 bases from J, with 18 bases between. CDR3 length equals 15 residues. Germline V gives CDR1 DFQATT, CDR2 SNEGSKA (reference sequence). The CDR3 loop reads CSASSLGGGQDTQYF. In DNA, the CDR3 is TGCAGTGCTAGTTCTCTGGGTGGGGGGCAAGATACGCAGTATTTT.

The V and J genes are TRBV5-1 and TRBJ2-3, with 8 bases aligning to TRBD1. Germline CDR1 and CDR2: SGHRS and YFSETQ. The CDR3 length is 19 residues. J lost 2 bases, V lost 1 base, and 15 bases had no gene match. CDR3: CASSLSGTGDWRHTDTQYF. The CDR3, as DNA: TGCGCCAGCAGCTTGAGTGGGACAGGAGATTGGCGACACACAGATACGCAGTATTTT.